This T cell receptor beta chain was sequenced in a study of response to subunit inactivated influenza vaccine. Findings and caveats of the study: It was the authors' suggestion that each seasonal influenza vaccination recruits few new T cells.

Trimming shortened V by 1 base and J by 7 bases, and 11 bases separated the two germline ends. The CDR3 is 14 residues long. Germline V CDR1 and CDR2: MGHRA, YSYEKL. TCRdb recomputed calls from the RT-PCR reads with MiXCR, one row per CDR3 protein. The table shows 450,000 to 600,000 distinct CDR3 sequences, with about 7.6% occurring only once. As concerns this clonotype: No antigen is known for it.

The sample here was PBMCs from blood, taken around 25 months after vaccination. The sequence derives from a man in his fifties or sixties who received an inactivated influenza vaccine. This chain links TRBV4-1 with TRBJ2-4, with D tentatively TRBD1 or TRBD2 (5 bases each). Written as DNA, the CDR3 is TGCGCCAGCAGCCAAGGGGGGATTGGGAACATTCAGTACTTC. This translates into CASSQGGIGNIQYF.